The present TCR beta chain was sequenced within a study of early T cells in non-severe SARS-CoV-2 infection. At the level of the study: Sequencing targeted bulk RNA from unsorted whole blood, leaving chains unpaired.

General study results and limits: Matching with VDJdb favored anti-spike CD8 responses (missing private and CD4 specificities).

Trimming left V 1 base short and J 9 bases short, with 19 bases between. The V gene's germline CDR1 is MGHRA and CDR2 YSYEKL. The CDR3 consists of 16 residues. This clonotype was detected many times. Its antigen remains unidentified. Molecules of cDNA were individually given unique molecular identifiers that were attached to them. One entry per CDR3 protein results from TCRdb running MiXCR on the 5' RACE reads. There are just over 95,000 distinct CDR3 sequences in the sample; more than 9.5% occur only once, and 4.5% to 5.5% lies in the top ten. This chain connects TRBV4-1 to TRBJ2-1; TRBD2 is a possible D gene (5 bases). Material: whole blood. The TCR was taken from an adult who was a healthcare worker with PCR-confirmed SARS-CoV-2 infection or an uninfected control (not recorded which). The CDR3 loop is CASSQGRRSSKSEQFF. CDR3 DNA: TGCGCCAGCAGCCAAGGGAGGAGGAGTTCAAAAAGTGAGCAGTTCTTC.